This TCR beta chain was documented in a study of patients and donors after allogeneic stem cell transplantation (dated by TCRdb to 2018 to 2021). CDR1 and CDR2, looked up from the germline V gene (reference sequence), are SEHNR and FQNEAQ. The CDR3 goes from the cysteine to the phenylalanine over 15 residues. Left in the record is the CDR3 DNA by itself, 45 bases read in frame from the first base. V sheds 3 bases and J sheds 4 bases, leaving 15 bases between their ends. Libraries were constructed by RT-PCR. The run used a NextSeq 550. TCRdb trimmed the raw reads at Q25, called clones with MiXCR and kept productive beta chains. A single entry per CDR3 protein holds the most common genes and DNA from its merged rows. In this sample the table shows 200,000 to 250,000 distinct CDR3 sequences, more than 35% of which occur a single time. The ten largest clones add up to around a tenth of the sample. Notes on this clonotype: Its antigen specificity is not known. The sample holds no much larger clone one base away, and base qualities are not on file.

The V gene is TRBV7-9 and the J gene is TRBJ1-1; the D gene cannot be resolved reliably. The sequence came from a human donor who was either an allogeneic HSCT recipient or a stem cell or donor lymphocyte infusion donor (not recorded which). It is not recorded whose cells these are; they may come from a transplant donor. Sequencing input: blood, either unsorted or a sorted T cell fraction (not recorded which). The nucleotide sequence is given as TGTGCCAGCAGCTTGTTCGCCTTAATGGGCACTGAAGCTTTCTTT. It translates to CASSLFALMGTEAFF. Here the CDR3 is joined to the reference TRBV7-9 and TRBJ1-1 genes, and the full variable domain is: DTGVSQNPRHKITKRGQNVTFRCDPISEHNRLYWYRQTLGQGPEFLTYFQNEAQLEKSRLLSDRFSAERPKGSFSTLEIQRTEQGDSAMYLCASSLFALMGTEAFFGQGTRLTVV.